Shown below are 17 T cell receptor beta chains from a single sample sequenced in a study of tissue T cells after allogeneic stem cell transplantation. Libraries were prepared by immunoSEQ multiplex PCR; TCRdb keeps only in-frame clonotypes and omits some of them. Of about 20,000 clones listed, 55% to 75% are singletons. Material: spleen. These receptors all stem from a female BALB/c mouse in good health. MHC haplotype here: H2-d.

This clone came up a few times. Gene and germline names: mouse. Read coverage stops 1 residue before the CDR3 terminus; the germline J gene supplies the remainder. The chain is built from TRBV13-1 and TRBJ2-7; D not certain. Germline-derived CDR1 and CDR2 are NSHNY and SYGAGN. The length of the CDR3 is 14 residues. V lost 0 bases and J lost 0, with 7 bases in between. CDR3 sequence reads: CASSDVGSSYEQYF. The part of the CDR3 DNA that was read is TGTGCCAGCAGTGATGTTGGGAGCTCCTATGAACAGTAC.

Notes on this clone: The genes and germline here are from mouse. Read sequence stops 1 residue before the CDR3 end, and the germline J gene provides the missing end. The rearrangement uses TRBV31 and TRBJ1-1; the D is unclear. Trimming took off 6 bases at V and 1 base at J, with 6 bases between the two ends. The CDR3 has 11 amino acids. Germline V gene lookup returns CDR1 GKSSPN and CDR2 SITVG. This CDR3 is CACGRNTEVFF. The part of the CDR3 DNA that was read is TGTGCCTGTGGCAGGAACACAGAAGTCTTC.

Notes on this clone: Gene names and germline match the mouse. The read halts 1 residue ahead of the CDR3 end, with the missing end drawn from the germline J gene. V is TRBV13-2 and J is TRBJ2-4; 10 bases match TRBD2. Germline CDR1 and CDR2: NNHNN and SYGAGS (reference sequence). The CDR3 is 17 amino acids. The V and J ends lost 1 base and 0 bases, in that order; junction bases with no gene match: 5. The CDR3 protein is CASGDWLGGQSQNTLYF. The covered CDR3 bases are TGTGCCAGCGGTGATTGGCTGGGGGGGCAAAGTCAAAACACCTTGTAC.

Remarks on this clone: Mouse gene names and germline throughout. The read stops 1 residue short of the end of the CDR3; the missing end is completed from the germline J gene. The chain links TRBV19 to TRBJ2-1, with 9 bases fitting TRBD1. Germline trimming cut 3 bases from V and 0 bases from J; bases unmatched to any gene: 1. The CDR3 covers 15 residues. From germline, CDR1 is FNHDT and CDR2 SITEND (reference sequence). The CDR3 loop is CASSRQGGNYAEQFF. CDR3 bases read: TGTGCCAGCAGTAGACAGGGGGGTAACTATGCTGAGCAGTTC. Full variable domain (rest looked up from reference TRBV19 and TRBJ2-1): GGIITQTPKFLIGQEGQKLTLKCQQNFNHDTMYWYRQDSGKGLRLIYYSITENDLQKGDLSEGYDASREKKSSFSLTVTSAQKNEMAVFLCASSRQGGNYAEQFFGPGTRLTVL.

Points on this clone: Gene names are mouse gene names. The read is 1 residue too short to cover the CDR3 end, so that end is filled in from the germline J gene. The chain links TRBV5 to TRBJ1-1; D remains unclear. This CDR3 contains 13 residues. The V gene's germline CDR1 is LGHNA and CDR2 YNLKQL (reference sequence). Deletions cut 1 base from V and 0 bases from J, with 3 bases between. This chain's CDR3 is CASSQGENTEVFF. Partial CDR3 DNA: TGTGCCAGCAGCCAAGGAGAGAACACAGAAGTCTTC.

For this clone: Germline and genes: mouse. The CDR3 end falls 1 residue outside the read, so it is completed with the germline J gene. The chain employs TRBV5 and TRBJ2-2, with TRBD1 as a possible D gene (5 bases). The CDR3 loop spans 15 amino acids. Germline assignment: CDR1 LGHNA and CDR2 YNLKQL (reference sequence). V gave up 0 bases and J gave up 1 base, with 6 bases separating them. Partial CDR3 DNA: TGTGCCAGCAGCCAAGAGGACAAAAACACCGGGCAGCTCTAC. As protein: CASSQEDKNTGQLY. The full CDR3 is CASSQEDKNTGQLYF.

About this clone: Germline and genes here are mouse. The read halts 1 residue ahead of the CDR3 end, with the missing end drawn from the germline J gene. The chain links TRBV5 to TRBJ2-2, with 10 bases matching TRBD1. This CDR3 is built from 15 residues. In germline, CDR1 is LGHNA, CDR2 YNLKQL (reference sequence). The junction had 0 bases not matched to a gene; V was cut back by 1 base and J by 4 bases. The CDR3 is CASSQGTGGTGQLYF. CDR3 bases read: TGTGCCAGCAGCCAAGGGACAGGGGGCACCGGGCAGCTCTAC.

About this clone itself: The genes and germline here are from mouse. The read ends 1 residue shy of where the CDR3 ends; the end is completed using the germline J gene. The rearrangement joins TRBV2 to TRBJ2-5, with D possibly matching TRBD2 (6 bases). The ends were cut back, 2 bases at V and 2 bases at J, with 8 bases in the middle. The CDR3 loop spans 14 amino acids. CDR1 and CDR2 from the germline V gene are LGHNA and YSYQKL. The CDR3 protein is CASSQTGSQDTQYF. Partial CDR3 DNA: TGTGCCAGCAGCCAAACTGGGAGCCAAGACACCCAGTAC.

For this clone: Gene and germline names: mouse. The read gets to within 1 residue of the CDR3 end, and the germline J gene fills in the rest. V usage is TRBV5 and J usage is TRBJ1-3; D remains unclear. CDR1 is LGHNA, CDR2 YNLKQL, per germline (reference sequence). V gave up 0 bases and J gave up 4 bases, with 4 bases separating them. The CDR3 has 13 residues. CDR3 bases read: TGTGCCAGCAGCCAAGATCAGGGAAATACGCTCTAT. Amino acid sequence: CASSQDQGNTLY. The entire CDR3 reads CASSQDQGNTLYF.

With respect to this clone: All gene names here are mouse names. The part of the CDR3 DNA that was read is TGTGCCAGCAGCTTTGGACTGGGGCCTAGTCAAAACACCTTGTAC. This translates into CASSFGLGPSQNTLY. The full CDR3 reads CASSFGLGPSQNTLYF. The chain has TRBV4 and TRBJ2-4, with TRBD2 matching 9 bases. The read falls 1 residue short of the CDR3 end, and the missing part is taken from the germline J gene. From germline, CDR1 is LGHDT and CDR2 YNNKQL (reference sequence). Trimming at V came to 4 bases and at J to 0 bases, leaving 5 bases not matched to a gene. This CDR3 is 16 amino acids long.

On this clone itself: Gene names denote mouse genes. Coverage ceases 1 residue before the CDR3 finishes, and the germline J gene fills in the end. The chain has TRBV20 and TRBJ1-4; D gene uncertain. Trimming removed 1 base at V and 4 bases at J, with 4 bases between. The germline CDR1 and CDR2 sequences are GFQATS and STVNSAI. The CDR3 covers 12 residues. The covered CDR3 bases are TGTGGTGCTAGGGGAAGCAACGAAAGATTATTT. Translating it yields CGARGSNERLF. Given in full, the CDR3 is CGARGSNERLFF.

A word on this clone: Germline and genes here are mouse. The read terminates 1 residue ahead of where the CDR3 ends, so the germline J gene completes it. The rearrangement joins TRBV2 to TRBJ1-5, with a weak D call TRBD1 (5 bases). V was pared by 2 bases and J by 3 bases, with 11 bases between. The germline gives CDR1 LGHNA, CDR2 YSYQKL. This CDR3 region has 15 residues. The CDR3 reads CASSQPGLGNQAPLF. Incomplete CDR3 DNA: TGTGCCAGCAGCCAACCGGGACTCGGCAACCAGGCTCCGCTT.

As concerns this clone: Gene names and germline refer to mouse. The CDR3 bases that were read are TGTGCCAGCAGCTCCCGCGGGGGAGCAAACACCGGGCAGCTCTAC. Translation gives CASSSRGGANTGQLY. The entire CDR3 protein is CASSSRGGANTGQLYF. The chain is built from TRBV4 and TRBJ2-2; D possibly matches TRBD1 or TRBD2 (5 bases each). Coverage ceases 1 residue before the CDR3 finishes, and the germline J gene fills in the end. V was cut by 4 bases and J by 0 bases, with 12 bases left in between. The length of the CDR3 is 16 residues. Germline CDR1 LGHDT, CDR2 YNNKQL (reference sequence).

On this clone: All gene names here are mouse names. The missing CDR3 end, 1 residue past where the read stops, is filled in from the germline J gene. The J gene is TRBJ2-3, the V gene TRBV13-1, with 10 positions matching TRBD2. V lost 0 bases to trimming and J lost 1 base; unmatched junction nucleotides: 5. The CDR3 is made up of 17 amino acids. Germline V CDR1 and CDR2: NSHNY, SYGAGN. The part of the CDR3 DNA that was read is TGTGCCAGCAGTGATGCCTGGGGGGGCGCGGGTGCAGAAACGCTGTAT. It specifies CASSDAWGGAGAETLY. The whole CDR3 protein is CASSDAWGGAGAETLYF.

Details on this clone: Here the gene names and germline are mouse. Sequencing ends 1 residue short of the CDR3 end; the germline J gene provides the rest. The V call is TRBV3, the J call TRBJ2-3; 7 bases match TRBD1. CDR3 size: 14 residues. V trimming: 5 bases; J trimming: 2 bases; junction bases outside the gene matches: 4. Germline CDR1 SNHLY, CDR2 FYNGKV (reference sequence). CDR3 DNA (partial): TGTGCCAGCAGCCCCGGGACAGTTGCAGAAACGCTGTAT. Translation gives CASSPGTVAETLY. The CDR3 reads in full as CASSPGTVAETLYF.

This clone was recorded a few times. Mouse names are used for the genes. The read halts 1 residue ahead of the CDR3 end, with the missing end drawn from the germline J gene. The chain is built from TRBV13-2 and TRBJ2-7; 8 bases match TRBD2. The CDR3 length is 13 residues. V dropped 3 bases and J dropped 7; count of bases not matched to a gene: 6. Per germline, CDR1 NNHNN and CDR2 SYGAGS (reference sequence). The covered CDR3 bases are TGTGCCAGCGGTGTGGGGGGGAGAGAGGAACAGTAC. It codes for CASGVGGREEQY. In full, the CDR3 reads CASGVGGREEQYF.

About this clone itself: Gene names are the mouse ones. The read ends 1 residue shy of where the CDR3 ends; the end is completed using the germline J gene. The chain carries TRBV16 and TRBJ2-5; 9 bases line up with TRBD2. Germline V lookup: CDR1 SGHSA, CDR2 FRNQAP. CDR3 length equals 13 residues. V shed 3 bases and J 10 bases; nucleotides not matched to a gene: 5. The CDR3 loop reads CASSLNWGAAQYF. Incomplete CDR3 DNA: TGTGCAAGCAGCTTGAACTGGGGGGCCGCCCAGTAC.